A selection of T cell receptor beta chains follows, all from one sample in a study of CD8 T cells in ankylosing spondylitis. In TCRdb, the 5' RACE reads were re-called with MiXCR into one record per CDR3 protein. The data hold hundreds of thousands of distinct CDR3 sequences, with approximately 30% observed a single time. Input material: blood, either unsorted or a sorted T cell fraction (not recorded which). These receptors came from a male donor with ankylosing spondylitis or in good health (not recorded which). Each CDR3 is given with its conserved first and last residue. The D gene is left open where the match is weak. Size tells how often a clone was seen (once, few, many) or the class of an expanded clone, and some rows leave it out.

NA	NA	TRBJ1-5	TRBV20-1	TGCAGTGCTAGAGCGGGGGTTGGCAATCAGCCCCAGCATTTT	CSARAGVGNQPQHF
NA	NA	TRBJ2-7	TRBV27	TGTGCCAGCAGTTTCGGGGTATTGTACGAGCAGTACTTC	CASSFGVLYEQYF
NA	NA	TRBJ2-3	TRBV7-6	TGTGCCAGCAGCAAGGGGGTAGATACGCAGTATTTT	CASSKGVDTQYF
few	TRBD1	TRBJ1-1	TRBV29-1	TGCAGCGCCGGGACAGAGCTTGAAGCTTTCTTT	CSAGTELEAFF
few	NA	TRBJ1-2	TRBV6-5	TGTGCCAGCAGTTACTTGGGGAAGTGGGGCTACACCTTC	CASSYLGKWGYTF
NA	NA	TRBJ2-2	TRBV20-1	TGCAGTGCGCGGAACGCCAGGGTGGCCGGGGAGCTGTTTTTT	CSARNARVAGELFF
few	NA	TRBJ2-7	TRBV29-1	TGCAGCGTTGAATCGGCCAGGGACTACGAGCAGTACTTC	CSVESARDYEQYF
NA	NA	TRBJ2-2	TRBV5-1	TGCGCCAGCAGCTTGGACAGGGTAGGGCACACCGGGGAGCTGTTTTTT	CASSLDRVGHTGELFF
NA	TRBD1	TRBJ2-7	TRBV5-1	TGCGCCAGCAGCTTTACAGGGGATCGAACCGAGCAGTACTTC	CASSFTGDRTEQYF
few	NA	TRBJ2-5	TRBV4-1	TGCGCCAGCAGCCAAAGGGGAATACAGGGAAGAGAGACCCAGTACTTC	CASSQRGIQGRETQYF
NA	NA	TRBJ2-7	TRBV10-2	TGCGCCAGCAGGGGGGCAGCCTACGAGCAGTACTTC	CASRGAAYEQYF
NA	NA	TRBJ2-2	TRBV12-3/TRBV12-4	TGTGCCAGCAGTTTTCTCCAGACCGGGGAGCTGTTTTTT	CASSFLQTGELFF
few	NA	TRBJ2-3	TRBV29-1	TGCAGCGTTGAAGAAGGATCCGATACGCAGTATTTT	CSVEEGSDTQYF
few	TRBD1	TRBJ1-5	TRBV29-1	TGCAGCGTCGGGGGACAGTATAGCAATCAGCCCCAGCATTTT	CSVGGQYSNQPQHF
NA	NA	TRBJ1-2	TRBV20-1	TGCAGTGACAAAGGGGGGCGAGGCTACACCTTC	CSDKGGRGYTF
NA	NA	TRBJ2-2	TRBV12-3/TRBV12-4	TGTGCCAGCGCAACGAACACCGGGGAGCTGTTTTTT	CASATNTGELFF
few	NA	TRBJ2-7	TRBV11-2	TGTGCCAGCAGCTTATTTGTGGGGGAGCAGTACTTC	CASSLFVGEQYF
NA	NA	TRBJ2-4	TRBV12-3/TRBV12-4	TGTGCCAGCAGTTTAGAAGGGTCGATAGCCAAAAACATTCAGTACTTC	CASSLEGSIAKNIQYF
NA	NA	TRBJ2-2	TRBV12-3/TRBV12-4	TGTGCCAGCACCCGAGCGTCCGGGGAGCTGTTTTTT	CASTRASGELFF
few	TRBD1	TRBJ2-1	TRBV6-1	TGTGCCAGCAGCCTAACGGACAGGGGTCATGAGCAGTTCTTC	CASSLTDRGHEQFF
NA	NA	TRBJ2-1	TRBV7-8	TGTGCCAGCAGCTTAGGCGCTGGGGGGTTCTACAATGAGCAGTTCTTC	CASSLGAGGFYNEQFF
few	NA	TRBJ2-7	TRBV6-1	TGTGCCAGCAGTAAGAGGGGACACAACTACGAGCAGTACTTC	CASSKRGHNYEQYF
NA	NA	TRBJ1-6	TRBV5-1	TGCGCCAGCAGCCAGCCTTTGGGAAGGAATTCACCCCTCCACTTT	CASSQPLGRNSPLHF
once	TRBD1	TRBJ1-2	TRBV27	TGTGCCAGCAGTCCTGCTTTGTACAGGGGTGTAGAGAATGGCTACACCTTC	CASSPALYRGVENGYTF
NA	NA	TRBJ2-5	TRBV20-1	TGCAGTGCCCCGGACATGTTACAAGAGACCCAGTACTTC	CSAPDMLQETQYF
NA	NA	TRBJ2-1	TRBV7-2	TGTGCCAGCAGCTTATTGGCAGGGCTGTTCGATGAGCAGTTCTTC	CASSLLAGLFDEQFF
NA	NA	TRBJ2-5	TRBV12-3/TRBV12-4	TGTGCCAGCACGCCGGGCAGGGAGACCCAGTACTTC	CASTPGRETQYF
NA	NA	TRBJ2-6	TRBV5-5	TGTGCCAGCAGCACAATGACCGGGGCCAACGTCCTGACTTTC	CASSTMTGANVLTF
few	TRBD1	TRBJ2-5	TRBV5-6	TGTGCCAGCAGCCCAGGGGGTGTGGAGACCCAGTACTTC	CASSPGGVETQYF
NA	TRBD1	TRBJ1-2	TRBV5-1	TGCGCCAGCAGTTGGACAGGCTACACTAACTATGGCTACACCTTC	CASSWTGYTNYGYTF
few	NA	TRBJ2-2	TRBV11-2	TGTGCCAGCAGCTTTCTTGCCAGGCACGGGACGGCGGGCGGTGGGGAGCTGTTTTTT	CASSFLARHGTAGGGELFF
NA	NA	TRBJ2-2	TRBV12-3/TRBV12-4	TGTGCCAGCAGTTTCTGGCCGAACACCGGGGAGCTGTTTTTT	CASSFWPNTGELFF
NA	TRBD1	TRBJ2-5	TRBV20-1	TGCAGTGCCACACAGGGGGCCGGGGAGACCCAGTACTTC	CSATQGAGETQYF
few	NA	TRBJ1-5	TRBV6-2/TRBV6-3	TGTGCCAGCAGTCCTACAACAGCAGTAGGCAATCAGCCCCAGCATTTT	CASSPTTAVGNQPQHF
NA	NA	TRBJ2-7	TRBV11-2	TGTGCCAGCAGCTTAGTAGTTAGTCAGAACGGCGAGCAGTACTTC	CASSLVVSQNGEQYF
NA	NA	TRBJ1-1	TRBV7-9	TGTGCCAGCAGCTTATCGTACGAGGAAGCTTTCTTT	CASSLSYEEAFF